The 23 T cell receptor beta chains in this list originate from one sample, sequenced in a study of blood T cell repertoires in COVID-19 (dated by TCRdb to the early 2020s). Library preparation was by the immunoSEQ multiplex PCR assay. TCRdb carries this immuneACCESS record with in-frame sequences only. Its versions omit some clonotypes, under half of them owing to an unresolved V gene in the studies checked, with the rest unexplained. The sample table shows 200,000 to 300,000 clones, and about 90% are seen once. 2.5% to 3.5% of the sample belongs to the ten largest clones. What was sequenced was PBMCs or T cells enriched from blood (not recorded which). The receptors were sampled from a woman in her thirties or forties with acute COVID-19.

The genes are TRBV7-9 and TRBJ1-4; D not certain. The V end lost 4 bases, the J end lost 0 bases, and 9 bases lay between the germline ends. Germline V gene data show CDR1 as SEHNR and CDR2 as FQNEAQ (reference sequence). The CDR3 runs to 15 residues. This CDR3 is CASSSDRSTNEKLFF. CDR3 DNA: TGTGCCAGCAGCTCAGATCGATCAACTAATGAAAAACTGTTTTTT.

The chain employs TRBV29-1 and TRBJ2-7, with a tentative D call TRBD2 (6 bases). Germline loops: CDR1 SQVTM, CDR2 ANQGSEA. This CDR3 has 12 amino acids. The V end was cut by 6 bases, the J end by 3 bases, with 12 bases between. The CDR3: CSVGDSDYEQYF. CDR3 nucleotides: TGCAGCGTAGGGGACTCCGACTACGAGCAGTACTTC.

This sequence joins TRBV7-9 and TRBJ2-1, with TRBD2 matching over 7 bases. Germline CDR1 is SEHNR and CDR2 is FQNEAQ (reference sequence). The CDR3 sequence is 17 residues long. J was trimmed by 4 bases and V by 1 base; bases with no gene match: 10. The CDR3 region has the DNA TGTGCCAGCAGCTTAGAAGTAGCGGGCTTCTCTTACAATGAGCAGTTCTTC. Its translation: CASSLEVAGFSYNEQFF.

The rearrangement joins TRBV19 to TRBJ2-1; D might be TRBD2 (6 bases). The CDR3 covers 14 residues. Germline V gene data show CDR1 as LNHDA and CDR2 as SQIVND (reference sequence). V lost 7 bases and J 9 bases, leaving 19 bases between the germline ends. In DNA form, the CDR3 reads TGTGCCAGTACCGTTGGCGGGACCGACCTTGAGCAGTTCTTC. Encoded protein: CASTVGGTDLEQFF.

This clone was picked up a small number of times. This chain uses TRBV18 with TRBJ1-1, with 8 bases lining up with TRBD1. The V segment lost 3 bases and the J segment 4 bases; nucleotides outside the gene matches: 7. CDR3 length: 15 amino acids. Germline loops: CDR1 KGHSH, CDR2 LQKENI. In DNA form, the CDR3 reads TGTGCCAGCTCACCGGGACAGGATTTGGGCACTGAAGCTTTCTTT. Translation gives CASSPGQDLGTEAFF. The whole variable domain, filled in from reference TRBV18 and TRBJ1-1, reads NAGVMQNPRHLVRRRGQEARLRCSPMKGHSHVYWYRQLPEEGLKFMVYLQKENIIDESGMPKERFSAEFPKEGPSILRIQQVVRGDSAAYFCASSPGQDLGTEAFFGQGTRLTVV.

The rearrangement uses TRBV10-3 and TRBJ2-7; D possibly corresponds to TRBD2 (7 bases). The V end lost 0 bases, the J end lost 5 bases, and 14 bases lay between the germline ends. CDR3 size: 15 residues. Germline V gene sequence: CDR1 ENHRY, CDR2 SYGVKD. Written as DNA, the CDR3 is TGTGCCATCAGTGAGTCAGGGGGGGGCGAGAACGAGCAGTACTTC. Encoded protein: CAISESGGGENEQYF.

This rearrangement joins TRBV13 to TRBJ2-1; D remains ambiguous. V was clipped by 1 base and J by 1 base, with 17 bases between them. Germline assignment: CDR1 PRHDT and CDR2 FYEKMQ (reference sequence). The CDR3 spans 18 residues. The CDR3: CASSLASLNGASYNEQFF. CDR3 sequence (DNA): TGTGCCAGCAGCTTAGCCTCCCTCAACGGTGCTTCCTACAATGAGCAGTTCTTC.

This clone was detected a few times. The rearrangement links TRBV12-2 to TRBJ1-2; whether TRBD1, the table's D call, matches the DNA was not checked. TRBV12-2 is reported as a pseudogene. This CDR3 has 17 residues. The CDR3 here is CASRPTGERTPYYGYTF. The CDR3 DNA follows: TGTGCAAGTCGCCCAACAGGAGAAAGAACACCCTACTATGGCTACACCTTC.

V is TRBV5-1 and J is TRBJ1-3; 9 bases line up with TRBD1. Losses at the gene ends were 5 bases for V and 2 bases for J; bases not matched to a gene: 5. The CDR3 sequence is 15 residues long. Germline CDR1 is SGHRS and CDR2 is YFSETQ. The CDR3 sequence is CASSRDRDPGNTIYF. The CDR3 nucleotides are TGCGCCAGCAGTCGGGACAGGGACCCTGGAAACACCATATATTTT.

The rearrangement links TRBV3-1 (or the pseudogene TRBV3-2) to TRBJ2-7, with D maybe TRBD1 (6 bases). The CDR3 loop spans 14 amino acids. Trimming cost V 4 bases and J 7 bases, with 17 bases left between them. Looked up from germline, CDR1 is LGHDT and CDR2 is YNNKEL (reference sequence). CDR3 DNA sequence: TGTGCCAGCAGCCGGGCGGACAGCTTGGGGGAGCAGTACTTC. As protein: CASSRADSLGEQYF.

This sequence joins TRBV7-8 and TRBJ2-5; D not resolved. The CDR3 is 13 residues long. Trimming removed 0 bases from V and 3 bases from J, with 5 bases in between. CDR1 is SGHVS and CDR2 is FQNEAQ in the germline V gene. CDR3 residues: CASSLATEETQYF. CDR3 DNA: TGTGCCAGCAGCTTAGCGACTGAAGAGACCCAGTACTTC.

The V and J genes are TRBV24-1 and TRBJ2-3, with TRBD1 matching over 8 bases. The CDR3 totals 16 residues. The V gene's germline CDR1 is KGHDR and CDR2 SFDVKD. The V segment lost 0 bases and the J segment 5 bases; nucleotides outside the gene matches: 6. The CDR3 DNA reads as TGTGCCACCAGTGATTTGCAGGGGGCAGGTGGAGATACGCAGTATTTT. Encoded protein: CATSDLQGAGGDTQYF.

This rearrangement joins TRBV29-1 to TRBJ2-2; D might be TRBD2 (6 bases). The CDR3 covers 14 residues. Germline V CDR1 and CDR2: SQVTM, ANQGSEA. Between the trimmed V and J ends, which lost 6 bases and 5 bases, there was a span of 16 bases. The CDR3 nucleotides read TGCAGCGTCCTCCCCGGGGGTCGGACCGGGGAGCTGTTTTTT. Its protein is CSVLPGGRTGELFF.

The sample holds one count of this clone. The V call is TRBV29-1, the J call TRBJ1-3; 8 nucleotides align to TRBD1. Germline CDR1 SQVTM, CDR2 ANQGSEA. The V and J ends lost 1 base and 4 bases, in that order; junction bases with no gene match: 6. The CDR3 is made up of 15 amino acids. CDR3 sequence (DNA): TGCAGCGTTGAAGCCCCGGACAGGGTCGGAAACACCATATATTTT. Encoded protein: CSVEAPDRVGNTIYF.

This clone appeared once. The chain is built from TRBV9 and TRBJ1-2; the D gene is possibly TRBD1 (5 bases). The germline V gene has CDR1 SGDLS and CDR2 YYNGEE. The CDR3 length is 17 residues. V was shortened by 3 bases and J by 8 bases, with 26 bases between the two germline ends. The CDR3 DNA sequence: TGTGCCAGCAGCGCCCGGGACTCAAAAAGGGCCACGGAGGGCTACACCTTC. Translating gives CASSARDSKRATEGYTF.

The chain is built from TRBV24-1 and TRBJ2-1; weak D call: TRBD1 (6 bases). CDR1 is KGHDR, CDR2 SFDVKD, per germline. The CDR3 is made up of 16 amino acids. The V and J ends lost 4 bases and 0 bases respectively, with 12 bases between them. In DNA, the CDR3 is TGTGCCACCAGTGAACCCACAGGGAGCTCCTACAATGAGCAGTTCTTC. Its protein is CATSEPTGSSYNEQFF.

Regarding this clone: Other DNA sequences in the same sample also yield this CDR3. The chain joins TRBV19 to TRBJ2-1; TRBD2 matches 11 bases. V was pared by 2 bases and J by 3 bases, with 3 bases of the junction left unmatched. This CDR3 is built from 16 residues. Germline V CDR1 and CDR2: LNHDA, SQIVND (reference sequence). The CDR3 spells CASSIRTSGSYNEQFF. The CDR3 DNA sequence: TGTGCCAGTAGTATAAGAACTAGCGGGAGCTACAATGAGCAGTTCTTC.

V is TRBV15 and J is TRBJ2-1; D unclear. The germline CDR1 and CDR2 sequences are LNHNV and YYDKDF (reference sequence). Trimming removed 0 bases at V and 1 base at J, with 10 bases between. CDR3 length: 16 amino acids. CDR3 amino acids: CATSRDRGKSYNEQFF. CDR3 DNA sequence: TGTGCCACCAGCAGAGATCGAGGCAAATCCTACAATGAGCAGTTCTTC.

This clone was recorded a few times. For the CDR3, the DNA is TGTGCCAGTAGGGATAGCGGGGCACTCACAGATACGCAGTATTTT. The encoded protein is CASRDSGALTDTQYF. The V call is TRBV19, the J call TRBJ2-3, with 8 bases identical to TRBD2. Germline V lookup: CDR1 LNHDA, CDR2 SQIVND (reference sequence). CDR3 length: 15 amino acids. V trimming: 6 bases; J trimming: 2 bases; junction bases outside the gene matches: 7.

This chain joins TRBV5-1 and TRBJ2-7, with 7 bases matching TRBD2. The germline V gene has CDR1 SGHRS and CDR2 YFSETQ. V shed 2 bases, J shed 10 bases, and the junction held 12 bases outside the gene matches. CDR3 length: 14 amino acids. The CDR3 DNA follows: TGCGCCAGCAGCTTCGGAGACCTTAGCGGGCGACAGTACTTC. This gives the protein CASSFGDLSGRQYF. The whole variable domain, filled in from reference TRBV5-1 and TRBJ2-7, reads KAGVTQTPRYLIKTRGQQVTLSCSPISGHRSVSWYQQTPGQGLQFLFEYFSETQRNKGNFPGRFSGRQFSNSRSEMNVSTLELGDSALYLCASSFGDLSGRQYFGPGTRLTVT.

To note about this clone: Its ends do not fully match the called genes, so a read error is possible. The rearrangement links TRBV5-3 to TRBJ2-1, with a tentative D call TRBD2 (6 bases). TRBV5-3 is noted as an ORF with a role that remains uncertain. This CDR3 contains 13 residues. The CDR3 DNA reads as TGTGCCAGAAGCCCCAACAAGACAGCGAGACTAGTCTTC. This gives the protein CARSPNKTARLVF.

For the CDR3, the DNA is TGTGCCAGCAGCCAAGTAAGTCGACTTCTAGCGGGAGGATCCTACAATGAGCAGTTCTTC. This codes for CASSQVSRLLAGGSYNEQFF. The V and J genes are TRBV3-1 (or the pseudogene TRBV3-2) and TRBJ2-1, with TRBD2 matching 11 bases. Per the germline V gene, CDR1 is LGHDT and CDR2 is YNNKEL (reference sequence). CDR3 length: 20 residues. Trimming took 1 base from V and 1 from J; bases not matched to a gene: 12.

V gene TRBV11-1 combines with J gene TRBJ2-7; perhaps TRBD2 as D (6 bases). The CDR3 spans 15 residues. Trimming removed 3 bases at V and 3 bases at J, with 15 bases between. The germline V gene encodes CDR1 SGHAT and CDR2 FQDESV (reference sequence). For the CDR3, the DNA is TGTGCCAGCAGCTTTTCTGGGTCGCGGGACTACGAGCAGTACTTC. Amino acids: CASSFSGSRDYEQYF.